These 23 T cell receptor beta chains were all obtained from the same sample, sequenced in a study of blood T cell repertoires in COVID-19. The protocol was immunoSEQ multiplex PCR, while the TCRdb copy is restricted to in-frame clones and leaves out a portion. In the table there are some 160,000 clones, roughly 85% of which are singletons. Sequenced: PBMCs or T cells enriched from blood (not recorded which). Receptors originate from a woman aged 70-85 years in a cohort exposed to, infected with or recovered from COVID-19 (not recorded which).

This sequence joins TRBV11-3 and TRBJ1-1, with D possibly TRBD1 on 6 matching bases. Germline assignment: CDR1 SGHNT and CDR2 YENEEA. The CDR3 covers 16 residues. The ends were cut back, 0 bases at V and 1 base at J, with 12 bases in the middle. CDR3 in DNA: TGTGCCAGCAGCTTAGAGCCCGGGGGGCCGAACACTGAAGCTTTCTTT. It encodes CASSLEPGGPNTEAFF.

The chain is built from TRBV28 and TRBJ2-3, with 10 bases aligning to TRBD2. Germline CDR1 and CDR2: MDHEN and SYDVKM. This CDR3 contains 16 residues. Losses at the gene ends were 2 bases for V and 5 bases for J; bases not matched to a gene: 7. CDR3 amino acids: CASSLALAGVIDTQYF. For the CDR3, the DNA is TGTGCCAGCAGTTTAGCTCTAGCGGGAGTGATAGATACGCAGTATTTT.

The rearrangement links TRBV5-1 to TRBJ2-2; 14 nucleotides line up with TRBD2. Germline V gene lookup returns CDR1 SGHRS and CDR2 YFSETQ. The CDR3 has 17 residues. Trimming took 4 bases from V and 4 from J; bases not matched to a gene: 6. CDR3 region: CASSLGLAGEGTGELFF. In nucleotides, the CDR3 is TGCGCCAGCAGCCTGGGACTAGCGGGAGAAGGCACCGGGGAGCTGTTTTTT.

The rearrangement uses TRBV30 and TRBJ1-1; TRBD1 agrees at 9 bases. Trimming cost V 0 bases and J 5 bases; bases outside gene matches: 7. CDR3 length: 15 residues. Germline loops: CDR1 GTSNPN, CDR2 SVGIG (reference sequence). CDR3 protein: CAWSVLGTGKTEAFF. The CDR3, as DNA: TGTGCCTGGAGTGTACTAGGGACAGGGAAAACTGAAGCTTTCTTT.

This chain joins TRBV4-1 and TRBJ1-2; no clear D. CDR3 length: 13 residues. Germline CDR1 and CDR2: MGHRA and YSYEKL. The ends were cut back, 3 bases at V and 7 bases at J, with 12 bases in the middle. The CDR3 DNA reads as TGCGCCAGCAGCCATCCTAGGTCTCGTGGCTACACCTTC. Translating it yields CASSHPRSRGYTF.

The gene calls are TRBV28 and TRBJ1-1; D is ambiguous. The germline gives CDR1 MDHEN, CDR2 SYDVKM. Trimming stripped 4 bases from V and 1 base from J, with 19 bases between. CDR3 length: 17 residues. CDR3 residues: CASSSTPGTQRNTEAFF. CDR3 nucleotide sequence: TGTGCCAGCAGTTCGACCCCGGGTACCCAACGGAACACTGAAGCTTTCTTT.

This clone was counted once. The chain links TRBV7-9 to TRBJ2-3; possible D gene TRBD2, 5 bases. V dropped 3 bases and J dropped 0 bases, with 13 bases sitting between them. Germline V CDR1 and CDR2: SEHNR, FQNEAQ (reference sequence). This CDR3 has 16 residues. CDR3 amino acids: CASSLTLAASTDTQYF. CDR3 DNA sequence: TGTGCCAGCAGCTTGACGCTAGCAGCCAGCACAGATACGCAGTATTTT.

Turning to this clone: The junction departs from germline at one end; a sequencing error may be responsible. The gene calls are TRBV4-1 and TRBJ2-7, with D possibly TRBD1 on 6 matching bases. The CDR3 extends over 13 amino acids. Germline-derived CDR1 and CDR2 are MGHRA and YSYEKL. CDR3 in amino acids: CANSHKQGYEQYF. As DNA, the CDR3 is TGCGCCAACAGCCATAAACAGGGCTACGAGCAGTACTTC.

The genes are TRBV5-6 and TRBJ1-3; D not resolved. Trimming took off 0 bases at V and 0 bases at J, with 10 bases between the two ends. The germline V gene encodes CDR1 SGHDT and CDR2 YYEEEE. This CDR3 is built from 16 residues. CDR3 nucleotides: TGTGCCAGCAGCTTGGAAAACTTTCACTCTGGAAACACCATATATTTT. This codes for CASSLENFHSGNTIYF.

The CDR3, as DNA: TGTGCCAGCAGCCCGGACAGGGGGCTGTATCAGCCCCAGCATTTT. This encodes CASSPDRGLYQPQHF. The genes are TRBV7-8 and TRBJ1-5, with 11 bases aligning to TRBD1. CDR3 length equals 15 residues. V lost 5 bases, J lost 5 bases, and 5 bases stayed unmatched. Germline CDR1 reads SGHVS; CDR2 reads FQNEAQ.

The sample holds one count of this clone. In DNA form, the CDR3 reads TGTGCCAGCAGCATGGCCCGAAGCTCTGGAAACACCATATATTTT. It specifies CASSMARSSGNTIYF. The V call is TRBV25-1, the J call TRBJ1-3; D ambiguous. The germline V gene encodes CDR1 MGHDK and CDR2 SYGVNS. The CDR3 spans 15 residues. V was trimmed by 6 bases and J by 0 bases, leaving 12 bases between them.

The chain couples TRBV4-2 to TRBJ2-7, with TRBD1 matching over 10 bases. The CDR3 runs to 15 residues. The V gene end was trimmed by 4 bases and the J gene end by 6 bases; junction bases not matched to a gene: 9. The V gene's germline CDR1 is LGHNA and CDR2 YNFKEQ. The CDR3 DNA reads TGTGCCAGCAGCCCCCGGGACAGGGGCATCGGCGAGCAGTACTTC. This translates into CASSPRDRGIGEQYF.

There are many counts of this clone. The chain recombines TRBV7-8 with TRBJ2-7; 12 bases are shared with TRBD2. The CDR3 contains 17 residues. J was trimmed by 2 bases and V by 0 bases; bases with no gene match: 5. The germline gives CDR1 SGHVS, CDR2 FQNEAQ. In DNA form, the CDR3 reads TGTGCCAGCAGCTTAGCAACTAGCGGGAGGCCCACCTACGAGCAGTACTTC. Translation gives CASSLATSGRPTYEQYF.

The count of this clone is one. The gene calls are TRBV28 and TRBJ1-2, with D possibly matching TRBD1 (6 bases). The CDR3 has 16 amino acids. Germline V gene data show CDR1 as MDHEN and CDR2 as SYDVKM. Trimming cost V 2 bases and J 4 bases, with 17 bases left between them. The CDR3 DNA reads as TGTGCCAGCAGTTTACTGGACAGTCCGACAGGCTATGGCTACACCTTC. This codes for CASSLLDSPTGYGYTF.

The chain uses TRBV6-6 and TRBJ2-7, with 15 bases fitting TRBD2. Germline V lookup: CDR1 MNHNY, CDR2 SVGAGI (reference sequence). Unmatched junction bases numbered 7, after V lost 5 bases and J lost 2 bases. This CDR3 has 17 residues. Here the CDR3 reads CASSRRTSGREAYEQYF. The CDR3 DNA is TGTGCCAGCAGTCGCCGGACTAGCGGGAGGGAAGCCTACGAGCAGTACTTC.

CDR3 in amino acids: CASRLSGRRYNEQFF. CDR3 sequence (DNA): TGTGCCAGCAGACTTAGCGGACGACGCTACAATGAGCAGTTCTTC. J is TRBJ2-1 and V is TRBV28; tentative D call: TRBD2 (6 bases). The V and J ends lost 6 bases and 3 bases respectively, with 15 bases between them. Per germline, CDR1 MDHEN and CDR2 SYDVKM. CDR3 length: 15 residues.

This chain joins TRBV29-1 and TRBJ2-1, with D maybe TRBD2 (5 bases). Germline V lookup: CDR1 SQVTM, CDR2 ANQGSEA. Deletions cut 5 bases from V and 4 bases from J, with 15 bases between. The CDR3 sequence is 14 residues long. CDR3 in amino acids: CSVSSYLPYNEQFF. The CDR3 DNA reads TGCAGCGTTTCTAGCTACTTGCCTTACAATGAGCAGTTCTTC.

DNA for the CDR3: TGCGCCAGCAGCTATGGGACTAGCGGAACCTACGAGCAGTACTTC. Translating it yields CASSYGTSGTYEQYF. The V and J genes are TRBV5-1 and TRBJ2-7; 11 bases are shared with TRBD2. V trimming: 3 bases; J trimming: 2 bases; junction bases outside the gene matches: 4. This CDR3 contains 15 residues. Germline assignment: CDR1 SGHRS and CDR2 YFSETQ.

This clone was found a few times. The chain employs TRBV2 and TRBJ2-7; D is ambiguous. CDR1 and CDR2 from the germline V gene are SNHLY and FYNNEI. This CDR3 contains 11 residues. The germline V and J ends were trimmed by 8 bases and 7 bases, with 12 bases remaining between them. The CDR3 DNA is TGTGCCAGCCAAGATACGAGAGAGCAGTACTTC. This gives the protein CASQDTREQYF.

The chain combines TRBV21-1 with TRBJ1-1. TRBV21-1 is a pseudogene. The CDR3 covers 13 residues. CDR3 in amino acids: CASSNRENTEAFF. The CDR3 coding sequence is TGTGCCAGCAGCAACCGAGAGAACACTGAAGCTTTCTTT.

The genes are TRBV6-5 and TRBJ2-3; perhaps TRBD1 as D (5 bases). This CDR3 spans 12 amino acids. Germline values: CDR1 MNHEY, CDR2 SVGAGI. V lost 5 bases, J lost 6 bases, and 9 bases lay in between. In DNA, the CDR3 is TGTGCCAGCAGTCCGTCAGGGGATACGCAGTATTTT. It translates to CASSPSGDTQYF.

The V call is TRBV27, the J call TRBJ2-7, with 10 bases that match TRBD1. The ends lost 6 bases at V and 5 bases at J; junction bases unmatched: 10. CDR3 size: 15 residues. Germline CDR1 is MNHEY and CDR2 is SMNVEV (reference sequence). The CDR3 is CASRSRGTGEHEQYF. The CDR3 nucleotides read TGTGCCAGCAGATCCCGCGGGACAGGGGAGCACGAGCAGTACTTC.

The CDR3 DNA is TGTGCCAGCAGCCCATTGTTGAGTAGCCGAGAGACCCAGTACTTC. Its protein is CASSPLLSSRETQYF. The chain employs TRBV5-6 and TRBJ2-5; no definite D call. Trimming removed 4 bases at V and 4 bases at J, with 17 bases between. CDR1 is SGHDT, CDR2 YYEEEE, per germline. CDR3 length: 15 residues. The full variable domain, its missing parts supplied by reference TRBV5-6 and TRBJ2-5, is DAGVTQSPTHLIKTRGQQVTLRCSPKSGHDTVSWYQQALGQGPQFIFQYYEEEERQRGNFPDRFSGHQFPNYSSELNVNALLLGDSALYLCASSPLLSSRETQYFGPGTRLLVL.